Listed below are T cell receptor beta chains from one sample, sequenced in a study of radiation and T cells in renal cell carcinoma. Measured with immunoSEQ multiplex PCR; TCRdb has only the in-frame clones, and not every one. The sample lists more than 75,000 clones; 82% were seen once. This sample comprised blood, obtained from a patient whose treatment included radiotherapy and nephrectomy. Every receptor here comes from a man between 60 and 70 years old with renal cell carcinoma. Each CDR3 is given with its conserved first and last residue. D genes are given only for firm matches. Expanded clones get a size class; other rows say once, few or many, or leave the size out.

.	TRBV7-8	TRBJ1-4	few	CASSLGGPGNREKLFF	TGTGCCAGCAGCTTAGGGGGCCCCGGGAATAGGGAAAAACTGTTTTTT
TRBD1	TRBV28	TRBJ1-5	.	CASSLTTGGQPQHF	TGTGCCAGCAGTTTAACAACAGGGGGTCAGCCCCAGCATTTT
.	TRBV6-5	TRBJ2-7	many	CASSSGRNYEQYF	TGTGCCAGCAGTTCGGGACGGAACTACGAGCAGTACTTC
TRBD2	TRBV4-1	TRBJ2-3	.	CASSQDLLASGGLGSQYF	TGCGCCAGCAGCCAAGATTTATTAGCTAGCGGGGGGTTAGGATCGCAGTATTTT
TRBD2	TRBV19	TRBJ2-3	once	CASRDSGTSKADTQYF	TGTGCCAGTAGAGATAGCGGGACCTCTAAAGCGGATACGCAGTATTTT
.	TRBV5-1	TRBJ2-7	once	CASSSLGIVSGRGYEQYF	TGCGCCAGCAGCTCCTTAGGTATAGTATCAGGCCGTGGCTACGAGCAGTACTTC
.	TRBV6-1	TRBJ2-7	.	CASSEAGFSYEQYF	TGTGCCAGCAGTGAAGCGGGATTCTCCTACGAGCAGTACTTC
TRBD2	TRBV19	TRBJ2-3	.	CASTPGSGRADTQYF	TGTGCCAGTACCCCGGGGAGCGGGAGGGCGGATACGCAGTATTTT
.	TRBV9	TRBJ2-7	once	CASSVGPHGNYEQYF	TGTGCCAGCAGCGTAGGTCCCCACGGGAACTACGAGCAGTACTTC
.	TRBV7-2	TRBJ2-2	.	CASSVLWGELFF	TGTGCCAGCAGCGTCCTGTGGGGGGAGCTGTTTTTT
TRBD2	TRBV29-1	TRBJ2-2	.	CSVVSRLAGGNSNTGELFF	TGCAGCGTCGTCTCACGGCTAGCGGGAGGGAATTCGAACACCGGGGAGCTGTTTTTT
.	TRBV15	TRBJ2-4	.	CATSRDTSGDTQDIQYF	TGTGCCACCAGCAGAGATACAAGCGGAGACACCCAGGACATTCAGTACTTC
TRBD1	TRBV5-4	TRBJ2-3	few	CASSSQGADTQYF	TGTGCCAGCAGCTCACAGGGGGCAGATACGCAGTATTTT
.	TRBV28	TRBJ1-2	.	CASSLTAYGYTF	TGTGCCAGCAGTTTGACTGCCTATGGCTACACCTTC
.	TRBV6-5	TRBJ2-7	.	CASSYEAGRVYEQYF	TGTGCCAGCAGTTACGAAGCGGGCAGGGTCTACGAGCAGTACTTC
.	TRBV10-2	TRBJ2-5	.	CASSEVGGETQYF	TGCGCCAGCAGTGAGGTAGGGGGAGAGACCCAGTACTTC
TRBD2	TRBV4-1	TRBJ2-7	.	CASSRLPGGAYEQYF	TGCGCCAGCAGCCGCCTACCGGGAGGGGCCTACGAGCAGTACTTC
.	TRBV20-1	TRBJ2-7	.	CSARPGEEQYF	TGCAGTGCTAGACCAGGGGAAGAGCAGTACTTC
.	TRBV6-6	TRBJ1-2	.	CASSPGERWSYGYTF	TGTGCCAGCAGCCCCGGAGAGCGGTGGAGTTATGGCTACACCTTC
.	TRBV27	TRBJ2-7	.	CASSLSEPYEQYF	TGTGCCAGCAGTCTAAGCGAGCCCTACGAGCAGTACTTC
.	TRBV5-1	TRBJ2-2	many	CASSLVNGELFF	TGCGCCAGCAGCTTGGTAAATGGGGAGCTGTTTTTT
.	TRBV9	TRBJ1-1	.	CASTPSGRTTEAFF	TGTGCCAGCACCCCCTCTGGCAGAACCACTGAAGCTTTCTTT
TRBD2	TRBV13	TRBJ2-1	.	CASKGSGRNEQFF	TGTGCCAGCAAGGGCAGCGGGAGGAATGAGCAGTTCTTC
.	TRBV5-5	TRBJ1-1	.	CASSLSGRNTEAFF	TGTGCCAGCAGCTTGTCGGGCAGGAACACTGAAGCTTTCTTT
TRBD1	TRBV23-1	TRBJ2-3	few	CASSQSSSTGGTDTQYF	TGCGCCAGCAGTCAATCATCGTCGACAGGGGGCACAGATACGCAGTATTTT
TRBD1	TRBV28	TRBJ1-2	few	CASTRTGDYGYTF	TGTGCCAGCACTCGAACAGGGGACTATGGCTACACCTTC
TRBD1	TRBV20-1	TRBJ1-2	few	CSARGGQPGAF	TGCAGTGCTAGAGGGGGACAGCCGGGCGCCTTC
.	TRBV16	TRBJ1-1	.	CASTHPMANTEAFF	TGTGCCAGCACCCACCCAATGGCGAACACTGAAGCTTTCTTT
.	TRBV5-1	TRBJ2-7	.	CASSLGGLGTYEQYF	TGCGCCAGCAGCTTGGGGGGCCTGGGCACCTACGAGCAGTACTTC
TRBD2	TRBV5-4	TRBJ2-1	.	CASSSAGGTYNEQFF	TGTGCCAGCAGCTCAGCGGGAGGGACTTACAATGAGCAGTTCTTC
TRBD2	TRBV30	TRBJ2-7	.	CAWRGGYRPSYEQYF	TGTGCCTGGAGGGGAGGGTATAGGCCCTCCTACGAGCAGTACTTC
.	TRBV7-6	TRBJ2-5	.	CASSFLETQYF	TGTGCCAGCAGCTTTTTGGAGACCCAGTACTTC
TRBD1	TRBV18	TRBJ1-6	.	CASSSGQNNSPLHF	TGTGCCAGCTCATCGGGACAGAATAATTCACCCCTCCACTTT
TRBD2	TRBV4-3	TRBJ2-1	.	CASSQGWAGGGNEQFF	TGCGCCAGCAGCCAAGGTTGGGCGGGAGGGGGGAATGAGCAGTTCTTC
.	TRBV5-1	TRBJ1-1	.	CASSLDLNTEAFF	TGCGCCAGCAGCCTGGACTTGAACACTGAAGCTTTCTTT
.	TRBV7-6	TRBJ2-5	few	CASSRQETQYF	TGTGCCAGCAGCCGTCAAGAGACCCAGTACTTC
.	TRBV28	TRBJ2-4	.	CASSSIGGAKNIQYF	TGTGCCAGCAGCTCCATTGGGGGAGCCAAAAACATTCAGTACTTC
.	TRBV5-1	TRBJ2-7	.	CASSLNSYEQYF	TGCGCCAGCAGCTTGAACAGCTACGAGCAGTACTTC
TRBD1	TRBV29-1	TRBJ1-1	.	CSVVTGGAGEAFF	TGCAGCGTTGTGACAGGGGGCGCGGGTGAAGCTTTCTTT
TRBD1	TRBV5-1	TRBJ1-1	.	CASSLEVRGIGEAFF	TGCGCCAGCAGCTTGGAGGTCAGGGGGATAGGGGAAGCTTTCTTT
.	TRBV7-9	TRBJ2-2	.	CASSVSGGGTNTGELFF	TGTGCCAGCAGCGTTAGCGGCGGCGGGACGAACACCGGGGAGCTGTTTTTT
.	TRBV7-9	TRBJ2-1	once	CASSSPPGQGGSYNEQFF	TGTGCCAGCAGCTCCCCTCCCGGCCAAGGGGGCTCCTACAATGAGCAGTTCTTC
.	TRBV7-6	TRBJ1-1	.	CASSLGRNTEAFF	TGTGCCAGCAGCTTAGGCCGGAACACTGAAGCTTTCTTT
.	TRBV5-1	TRBJ2-2	.	CASMQGSTGELFF	TGCGCCAGCATGCAGGGAAGTACCGGGGAGCTGTTTTTT
TRBD1	TRBV5-1	TRBJ1-2	.	CASSSDRGSGGYTF	TGCGCCAGCAGCTCGGACAGGGGGAGCGGTGGCTACACCTTC
.	TRBV4-3	TRBJ2-5	few	CASSLGETQYF	TGCGCCAGCAGCCTTGGAGAGACCCAGTACTTC
.	TRBV19	TRBJ1-1	.	CASSIDVVGYTEAFF	TGTGCCAGTAGTATAGACGTGGTAGGCTACACTGAAGCTTTCTTT
.	TRBV7-6	TRBJ2-1	.	CASSSPSQSGHSSYNEQFF	TGTGCCAGCAGCTCCCCGAGTCAAAGCGGCCATAGCTCCTACAATGAGCAGTTCTTC
TRBD2	TRBV19	TRBJ2-1	.	CASSYVGTSARGEQFF	TGTGCCAGTAGCTACGTCGGGACTAGCGCCAGAGGTGAGCAGTTCTTC
.	TRBV27	TRBJ1-4	.	CASSSRGGNEKLFF	TGTGCCAGCAGTTCCCGTGGCGGTAATGAAAAACTGTTTTTT
TRBD1	TRBV5-1	TRBJ1-1	.	CASSGGQMNTEAFF	TGCGCCAGCAGCGGGGGACAGATGAACACTGAAGCTTTCTTT